The present T cell receptor beta chain was sequenced within a study of T cell responses to AZD1222 COVID-19 vaccine. The study's findings and limits: Distributed over spike, vaccine-associated CD4 TCRs predominated at 160-218 and 743-854. Following two doses of AZD1222, Spike-specific TCR breadth and depth rose.

In its sample, this clone was seen once. As yet, its antigen is unknown. Germline CDR1 and CDR2: SGHTA and FQGNSA. This CDR3 spans 17 amino acids. V was trimmed by 1 base and J by 6 bases, leaving 19 bases between them. TCRdb's copy holds only in-frame clones and misses some; the assay was immunoSEQ multiplex PCR. The sample consists of around 78,000 clones, 90% of them appearing once. This receptor was identified in an adult who received the AZD1222 COVID-19 vaccine. The genes are TRBV7-2 and TRBJ2-1, with D perhaps TRBD2 (6 bases). The source was peripheral blood, collected 28 days after the second AZD1222 dose. The CDR3, as DNA: TGTGCCAGCAGCTTAGTTACCCAGTACGGGAGACCCAATGAGCAGTTCTTC. It translates to CASSLVTQYGRPNEQFF.